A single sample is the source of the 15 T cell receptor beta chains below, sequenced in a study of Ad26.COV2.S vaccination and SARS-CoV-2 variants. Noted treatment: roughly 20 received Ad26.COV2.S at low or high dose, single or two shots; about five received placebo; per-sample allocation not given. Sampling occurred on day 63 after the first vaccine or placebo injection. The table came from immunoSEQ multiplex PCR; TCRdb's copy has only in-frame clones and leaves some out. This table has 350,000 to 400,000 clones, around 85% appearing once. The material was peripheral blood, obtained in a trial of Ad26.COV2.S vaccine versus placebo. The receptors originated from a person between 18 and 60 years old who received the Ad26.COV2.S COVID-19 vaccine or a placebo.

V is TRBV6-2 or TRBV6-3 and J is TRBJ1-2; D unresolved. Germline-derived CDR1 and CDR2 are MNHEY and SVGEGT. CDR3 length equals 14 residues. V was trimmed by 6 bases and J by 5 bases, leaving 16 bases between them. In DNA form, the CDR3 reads TGTGCCAGCAGCGACCCCTCTAGTTCTTATGGCTACACCTTC. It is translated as CASSDPSSSYGYTF.

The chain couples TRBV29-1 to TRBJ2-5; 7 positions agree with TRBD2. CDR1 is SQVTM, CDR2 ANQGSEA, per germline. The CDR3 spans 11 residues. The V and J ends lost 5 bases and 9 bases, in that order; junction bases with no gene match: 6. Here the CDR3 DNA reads TGCAGCGTTTGGACTAGTCCCTCCCAGTACTTC. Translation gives CSVWTSPSQYF.

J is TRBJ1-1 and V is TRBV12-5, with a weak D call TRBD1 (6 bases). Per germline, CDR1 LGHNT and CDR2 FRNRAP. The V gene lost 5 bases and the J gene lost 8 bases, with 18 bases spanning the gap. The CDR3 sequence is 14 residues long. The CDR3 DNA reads TGTGCTAGTGGTCCGGGTTCAGGGGACCCCGAAGCTTTCTTT. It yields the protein CASGPGSGDPEAFF. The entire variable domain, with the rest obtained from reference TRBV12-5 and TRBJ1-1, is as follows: DARVTQTPRHKVTEMGQEVTMRCQPILGHNTVFWYRQTMMQGLELLAYFRNRAPLDDSGMPKDRFSAEMPDATLATLKIQPSEPRDSAVYFCASGPGSGDPEAFFGQGTRLTVV.

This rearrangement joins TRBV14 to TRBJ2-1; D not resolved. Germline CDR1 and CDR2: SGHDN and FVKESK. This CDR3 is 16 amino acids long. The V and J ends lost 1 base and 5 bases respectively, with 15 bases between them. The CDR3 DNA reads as TGTGCCAGCAGCCAAGTTATAGGGATGATAAACAATGAGCAGTTCTTC. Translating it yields CASSQVIGMINNEQFF.

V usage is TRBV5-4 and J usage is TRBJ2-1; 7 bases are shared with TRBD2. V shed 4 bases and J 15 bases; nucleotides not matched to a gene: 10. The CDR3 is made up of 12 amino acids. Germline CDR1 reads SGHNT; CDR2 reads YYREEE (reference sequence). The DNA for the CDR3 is TGTGCCAGCAGCCCGTCCGGTGGGGAGGGGTTCTTC. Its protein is CASSPSGGEGFF.

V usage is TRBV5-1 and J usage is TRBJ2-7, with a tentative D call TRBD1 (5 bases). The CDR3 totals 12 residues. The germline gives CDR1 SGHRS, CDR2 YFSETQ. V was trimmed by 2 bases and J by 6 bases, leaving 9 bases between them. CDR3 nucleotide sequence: TGCGCCAGCAGCTTAGGGGCTGGCGAGCAGTACTTC. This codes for CASSLGAGEQYF.

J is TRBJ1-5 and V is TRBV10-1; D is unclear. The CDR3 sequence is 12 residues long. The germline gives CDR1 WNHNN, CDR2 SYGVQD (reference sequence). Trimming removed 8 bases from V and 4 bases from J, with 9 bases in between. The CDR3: CASLKMNQPQHF. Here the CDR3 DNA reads TGCGCCAGCCTAAAAATGAATCAGCCCCAGCATTTT.

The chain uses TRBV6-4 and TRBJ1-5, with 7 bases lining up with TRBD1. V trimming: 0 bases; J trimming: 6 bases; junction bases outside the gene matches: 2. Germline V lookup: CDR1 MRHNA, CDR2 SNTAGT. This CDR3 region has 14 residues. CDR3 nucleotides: TGTGCCAGCAGTGACTCGACAGGGTCTCAGCCCCAGCATTTT. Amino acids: CASSDSTGSQPQHF.

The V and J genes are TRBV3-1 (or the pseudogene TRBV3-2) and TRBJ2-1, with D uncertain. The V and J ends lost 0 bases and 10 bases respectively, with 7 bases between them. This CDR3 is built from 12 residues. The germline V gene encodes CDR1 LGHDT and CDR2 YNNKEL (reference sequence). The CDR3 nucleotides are TGTGCCAGCAGCCAAGATCGTCCCGAGCAGTTCTTC. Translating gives CASSQDRPEQFF.

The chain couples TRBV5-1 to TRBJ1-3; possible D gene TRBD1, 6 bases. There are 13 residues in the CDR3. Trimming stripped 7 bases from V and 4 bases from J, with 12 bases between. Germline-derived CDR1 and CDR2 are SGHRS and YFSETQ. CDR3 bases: TGCGCCAGCCGGCCAGGACAGGGAAACACCATATATTTT. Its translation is CASRPGQGNTIYF.

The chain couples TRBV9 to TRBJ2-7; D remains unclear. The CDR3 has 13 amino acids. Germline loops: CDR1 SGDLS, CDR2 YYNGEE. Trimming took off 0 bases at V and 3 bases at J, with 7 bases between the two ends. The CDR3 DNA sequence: TGTGCCAGCAGCGTAGATATAGGCTACGAGCAGTACTTC. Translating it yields CASSVDIGYEQYF.

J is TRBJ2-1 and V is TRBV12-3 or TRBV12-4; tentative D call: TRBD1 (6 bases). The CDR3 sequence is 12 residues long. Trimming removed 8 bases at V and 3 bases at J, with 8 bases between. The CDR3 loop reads CASEGGYNEQFF. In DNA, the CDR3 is TGTGCCAGCGAAGGGGGCTACAATGAGCAGTTCTTC.

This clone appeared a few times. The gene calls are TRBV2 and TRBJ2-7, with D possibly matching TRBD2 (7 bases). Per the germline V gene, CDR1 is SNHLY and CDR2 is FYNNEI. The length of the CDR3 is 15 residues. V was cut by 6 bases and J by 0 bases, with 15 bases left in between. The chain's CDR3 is CASRWAGAFSYEQYF. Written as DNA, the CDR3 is TGTGCCAGCAGGTGGGCGGGGGCCTTCTCCTACGAGCAGTACTTC. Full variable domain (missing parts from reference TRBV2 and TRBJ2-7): EPEVTQTPSHQVTQMGQEVILRCVPISNHLYFYWYRQILGQKVEFLVSFYNNEISEKSEIFDDQFSVERPDGSNFTLKIRSTKLEDSAMYFCASRWAGAFSYEQYFGPGTRLTVT.

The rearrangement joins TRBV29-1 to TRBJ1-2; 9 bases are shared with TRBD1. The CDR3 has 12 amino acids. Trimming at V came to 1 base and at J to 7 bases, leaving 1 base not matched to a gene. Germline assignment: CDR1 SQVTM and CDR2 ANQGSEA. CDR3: CSVEGTGVGYTF. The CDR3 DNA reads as TGCAGCGTTGAAGGGACAGGGGTTGGCTACACCTTC.

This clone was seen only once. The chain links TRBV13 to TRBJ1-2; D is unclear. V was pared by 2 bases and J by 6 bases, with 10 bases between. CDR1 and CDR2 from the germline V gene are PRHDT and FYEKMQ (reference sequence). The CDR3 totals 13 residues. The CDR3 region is CASSLNWGDGYTF. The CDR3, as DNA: TGTGCCAGCAGCTTAAATTGGGGTGATGGCTACACCTTC.